The rows below give T cell receptor beta chains drawn from one sample of a study of graft-versus-host responses after intestinal transplantation. Method: immunoSEQ multiplex PCR; TCRdb's copy keeps in-frame clones and lacks some. Of under 65,000 clones in the sample, around 92% were seen once. No cognate antigen is known for these TCRs. The starting material was unstimulated CD4+ T cells sorted from spleen or lymph node cells, obtained before transplant. These receptors were collected from a human donor who was the organ donor for an intestinal transplant. The CDR3 runs from the conserved cysteine through the conserved F or W. Fields, in order: D gene, CDR3 length, clone size, V gene, J gene, CDR3 protein, CDR3 DNA. The D gene is left open where the match is weak. Only part of the rows carry a size: once, few, many, or a class if the clone is expanded.

d_gene: TRBD1
len: 16
abundance: .
v_gene: TRBV4-3
j_gene: TRBJ1-2
CDR3aa: CASSQARQGALYGYTF
CDR3nt: TGCGCCAGCAGCCAAGCTAGACAGGGGGCCCTCTATGGCTACACCTTC

d_gene: .
len: 15
abundance: once
v_gene: TRBV6-1
j_gene: TRBJ2-7
CDR3aa: CASKISGGPTYEQYF
CDR3nt: TGTGCCAGCAAGATTTCGGGGGGCCCAACCTACGAGCAGTACTTC

d_gene: .
len: 14
abundance: .
v_gene: TRBV4-3
j_gene: TRBJ2-7
CDR3aa: CASSPSANSYEQYF
CDR3nt: TGCGCCAGCAGCCCCAGTGCCAACTCCTACGAGCAGTACTTC

d_gene: .
len: 16
abundance: .
v_gene: TRBV4-3
j_gene: TRBJ2-6
CDR3aa: CASSQPNPAGANVLTF
CDR3nt: TGCGCCAGCAGCCAACCAAATCCCGCTGGGGCCAACGTCCTGACTTTC

d_gene: .
len: 13
abundance: once
v_gene: TRBV5-1
j_gene: TRBJ2-7
CDR3aa: CASSLQGPYEQYF
CDR3nt: TGCGCCAGCAGCTTACAGGGCCCCTACGAGCAGTACTTC

d_gene: TRBD2
len: 15
abundance: .
v_gene: TRBV9
j_gene: TRBJ2-7
CDR3aa: CASSPRTRGYYEQYF
CDR3nt: TGTGCCAGCAGCCCCCGGACTAGAGGGTACTACGAGCAGTACTTC

d_gene: .
len: 15
abundance: .
v_gene: TRBV27
j_gene: TRBJ1-5
CDR3aa: CASSLSLRGNQPQHF
CDR3nt: TGTGCCAGCAGTTTATCGCTCAGGGGCAATCAGCCCCAGCATTTT

d_gene: TRBD1
len: 15
abundance: .
v_gene: TRBV6-6
j_gene: TRBJ2-7
CDR3aa: CASRQRGQGSYEQYF
CDR3nt: TGTGCCAGCAGGCAGCGGGGACAGGGGTCATACGAGCAGTACTTC

d_gene: .
len: 19
abundance: .
v_gene: TRBV7-9
j_gene: TRBJ2-7
CDR3aa: CASSLGLRGEYINTYEQYF
CDR3nt: TGTGCCAGCAGCTTAGGACTCAGGGGGGAATATATAAATACCTACGAGCAGTACTTC

d_gene: .
len: 16
abundance: .
v_gene: TRBV5-1
j_gene: TRBJ2-3
CDR3aa: CASSLARVMSTDTQYF
CDR3nt: TGCGCCAGCAGCTTGGCCCGGGTGATGAGCACAGATACGCAGTATTTT

d_gene: TRBD2
len: 16
abundance: .
v_gene: TRBV7-2
j_gene: TRBJ2-2
CDR3aa: CASSRTSGGAYGELFF
CDR3nt: TGTGCCAGCAGCCGAACTAGCGGGGGGGCCTACGGGGAGCTGTTTTTT

d_gene: .
len: 13
abundance: once
v_gene: TRBV6-6
j_gene: TRBJ1-2
CDR3aa: CASRPPADYGYTF
CDR3nt: TGTGCCAGCAGACCCCCGGCAGACTATGGCTACACCTTC

d_gene: TRBD1
len: 15
abundance: .
v_gene: TRBV18
j_gene: TRBJ2-7
CDR3aa: CASSPSRGYLYEQYF
CDR3nt: TGTGCCAGCTCACCAAGCAGGGGGTACCTATACGAGCAGTACTTC

d_gene: .
len: 16
abundance: .
v_gene: TRBV7-9
j_gene: TRBJ2-5
CDR3aa: CASSSSGLSGQETQYF
CDR3nt: TGTGCCAGCAGCTCGTCGGGCCTCAGTGGCCAAGAGACCCAGTACTTC

d_gene: .
len: 17
abundance: .
v_gene: TRBV7-9
j_gene: TRBJ2-1
CDR3aa: CASSLKLLGPSYNEQFF
CDR3nt: TGTGCCAGCAGCTTAAAGCTGCTGGGACCGTCCTACAATGAGCAGTTCTTC

d_gene: .
len: 14
abundance: .
v_gene: TRBV6-5
j_gene: TRBJ2-7
CDR3aa: CASSYSTGAYEQYF
CDR3nt: TGTGCCAGCAGTTACTCGACCGGGGCCTACGAGCAGTACTTC

d_gene: .
len: 14
abundance: .
v_gene: TRBV7-6
j_gene: TRBJ2-1
CDR3aa: CASSPGEIGTEQFF
CDR3nt: TGTGCTAGCAGCCCAGGGGAAATCGGGACAGAGCAGTTCTTC

d_gene: .
len: 17
abundance: .
v_gene: TRBV5-1
j_gene: TRBJ2-6
CDR3aa: CASSLTASWSGANVLTF
CDR3nt: TGCGCCAGCAGCTTGACAGCTTCTTGGTCCGGGGCCAACGTCCTGACTTTC

d_gene: .
len: 11
abundance: once
v_gene: TRBV7-2
j_gene: TRBJ2-7
CDR3aa: CASSFLGEQYF
CDR3nt: TGTGCCAGCAGCTTTCTGGGCGAGCAGTACTTC

d_gene: .
len: 10
abundance: .
v_gene: TRBV6-1
j_gene: TRBJ2-7
CDR3aa: CASSRQRRYF
CDR3nt: TGTGCCAGCAGCCGACAGCGGAGGTACTTC

d_gene: .
len: 15
abundance: once
v_gene: TRBV7-2
j_gene: TRBJ2-1
CDR3aa: CASSLWGSSYNEQFF
CDR3nt: TGTGCCAGCAGCCTTTGGGGGAGCTCCTACAATGAGCAGTTCTTC

d_gene: .
len: 21
abundance: .
v_gene: TRBV7-3
j_gene: TRBJ2-6
CDR3aa: CASSLKVGQDMFISGANVLTF
CDR3nt: TGTGCCAGCAGCTTAAAGGTAGGGCAGGACATGTTCATTTCTGGGGCCAACGTCCTGACTTTC

d_gene: TRBD2
len: 15
abundance: .
v_gene: TRBV7-2
j_gene: TRBJ2-7
CDR3aa: CASSLSLTSGDEQYF
CDR3nt: TGTGCCAGCAGCTTATCGTTGACTAGCGGGGACGAGCAGTACTTC

d_gene: .
len: 11
abundance: .
v_gene: TRBV20-1
j_gene: TRBJ1-1
CDR3aa: CSARDLSDAFF
CDR3nt: TGCAGTGCTAGAGATCTATCAGACGCTTTCTTT

d_gene: TRBD2
len: 16
abundance: .
v_gene: TRBV7-8
j_gene: TRBJ2-3
CDR3aa: CASRLSGGSRTDTQYF
CDR3nt: TGTGCCAGCAGATTGAGCGGGGGGAGTCGCACAGATACGCAGTATTTT

d_gene: TRBD1
len: 14
abundance: .
v_gene: TRBV11-2
j_gene: TRBJ1-1
CDR3aa: CASSLAGGYTEAFF
CDR3nt: TGTGCCAGCAGCTTAGCAGGGGGTTACACTGAAGCTTTCTTT

d_gene: .
len: 15
abundance: .
v_gene: TRBV6-5
j_gene: TRBJ2-7
CDR3aa: CASSYSTRGPYEQYF
CDR3nt: TGTGCCAGCAGTTACTCGACCAGGGGTCCCTACGAGCAGTACTTC

d_gene: TRBD2
len: 15
abundance: once
v_gene: TRBV19
j_gene: TRBJ2-3
CDR3aa: CACNRGGHVSDTQYF
CDR3nt: TGTGCCTGTAATCGGGGGGGCCACGTTTCAGATACGCAGTATTTT

d_gene: TRBD2
len: 15
abundance: .
v_gene: TRBV7-2
j_gene: TRBJ2-1
CDR3aa: CASSLGLAGYNEQFF
CDR3nt: TGTGCCAGCAGCTTGGGACTAGCGGGCTACAATGAGCAGTTCTTC

d_gene: TRBD1
len: 14
abundance: .
v_gene: TRBV7-2
j_gene: TRBJ2-1
CDR3aa: CASRQGSSYNEQFF
CDR3nt: TGTGCCAGCCGACAGGGGAGCTCCTACAATGAGCAGTTCTTC

d_gene: .
len: 15
abundance: .
v_gene: TRBV18
j_gene: TRBJ1-4
CDR3aa: CASSPKRAYNEKLFF
CDR3nt: TGTGCCAGCTCACCAAAGAGGGCCTATAATGAAAAACTGTTTTTT

d_gene: TRBD1
len: 14
abundance: .
v_gene: TRBV29-1
j_gene: TRBJ1-1
CDR3aa: CSVEGQGSGTEAFF
CDR3nt: TGCAGCGTTGAGGGACAGGGGAGCGGCACTGAAGCTTTCTTT

d_gene: TRBD2
len: 15
abundance: .
v_gene: TRBV7-6
j_gene: TRBJ2-3
CDR3aa: CASSRLAGSGDTQYF
CDR3nt: TGTGCCAGCAGCCGACTAGCGGGGTCGGGAGATACGCAGTATTTT

d_gene: .
len: 13
abundance: .
v_gene: TRBV18
j_gene: TRBJ1-1
CDR3aa: CASSGSLGTEAFF
CDR3nt: TGTGCCAGCTCAGGGTCCCTTGGAACTGAAGCTTTCTTT

d_gene: TRBD1
len: 14
abundance: .
v_gene: TRBV7-2
j_gene: TRBJ1-3
CDR3aa: CASSLSGGGNTIYF
CDR3nt: TGTGCCAGCAGCCTTTCAGGGGGCGGAAACACCATATATTTT

d_gene: TRBD1
len: 14
abundance: .
v_gene: TRBV6-5
j_gene: TRBJ1-3
CDR3aa: CASSTGGPGNTIYF
CDR3nt: TGTGCCAGCAGCACAGGGGGCCCTGGAAACACCATATATTTT

d_gene: .
len: 16
abundance: .
v_gene: TRBV19
j_gene: TRBJ1-2
CDR3aa: CASSIDRQARRYGYTF
CDR3nt: TGTGCCAGTAGTATAGATCGACAGGCCCGTAGGTATGGCTACACCTTC

d_gene: TRBD2
len: 17
abundance: .
v_gene: TRBV25-1
j_gene: TRBJ2-1
CDR3aa: CASSVWTSGGAYNEQFF
CDR3nt: TGTGCCAGCAGTGTATGGACTAGCGGGGGGGCCTACAATGAGCAGTTCTTC